This T cell receptor (beta chain) was found in a study of T cell responses to AZD1222 COVID-19 vaccine. V was pared by 6 bases and J by 2 bases, with 5 bases of the junction left unmatched. Germline-derived CDR1 and CDR2 are MDHEN and SYDVKM. This CDR3 has 14 residues. Broader study findings: The donor cohort was predominantly white British with a female majority, and clonal diversity may have been underestimated. Only after the peak T cell response were repertoires sampled. AZD1222 recipients seropositive at baseline numbered only six or seven. Among spike-specific TCRs, nearly half reportedly target unmutated variant regions.

Regarding this clone: Its matching antigen is unknown.

Sequencing was performed with immunoSEQ multiplex PCR; in TCRdb, only in-frame clones are kept and a portion is missing. This sample has tens of thousands of clones, with 80% found just once. The source material was peripheral blood, sampled on day 0 of AZD1222 vaccination. This receptor was taken from an adult in good health. This rearrangement joins TRBV28 to TRBJ1-2; the match to TRBD1 covers 8 bases. CDR3 DNA sequence: TGTGCCAGCAGCGTTCAGGGGGCGAACTATGGCTACACCTTC. It yields the protein CASSVQGANYGYTF.